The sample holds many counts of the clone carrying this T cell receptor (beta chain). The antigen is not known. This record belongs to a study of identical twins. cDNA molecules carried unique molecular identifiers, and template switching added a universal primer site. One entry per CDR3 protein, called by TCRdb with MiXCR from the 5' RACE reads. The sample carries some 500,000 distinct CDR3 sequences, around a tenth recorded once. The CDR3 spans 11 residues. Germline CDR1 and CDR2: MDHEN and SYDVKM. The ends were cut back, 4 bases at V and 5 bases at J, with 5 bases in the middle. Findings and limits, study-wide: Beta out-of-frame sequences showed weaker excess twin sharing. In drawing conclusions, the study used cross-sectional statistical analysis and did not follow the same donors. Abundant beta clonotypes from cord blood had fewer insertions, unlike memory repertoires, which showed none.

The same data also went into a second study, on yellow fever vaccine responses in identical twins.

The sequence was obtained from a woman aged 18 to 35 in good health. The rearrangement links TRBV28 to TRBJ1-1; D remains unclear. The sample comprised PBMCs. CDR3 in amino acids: CASSWGTEAFF. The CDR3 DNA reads TGTGCCAGCAGTTGGGGTACTGAAGCTTTCTTT.